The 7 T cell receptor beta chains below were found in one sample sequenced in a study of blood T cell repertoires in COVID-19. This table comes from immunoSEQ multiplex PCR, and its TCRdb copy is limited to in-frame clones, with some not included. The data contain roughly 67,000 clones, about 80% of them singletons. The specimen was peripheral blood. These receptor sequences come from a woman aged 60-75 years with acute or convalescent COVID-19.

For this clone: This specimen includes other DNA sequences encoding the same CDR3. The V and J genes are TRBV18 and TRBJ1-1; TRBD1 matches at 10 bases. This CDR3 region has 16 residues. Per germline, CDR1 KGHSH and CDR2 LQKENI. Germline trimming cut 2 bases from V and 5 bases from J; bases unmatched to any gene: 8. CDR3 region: CASSPGTGDGRTEAFF. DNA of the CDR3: TGTGCCAGCTCACCAGGGACAGGGGACGGGAGAACTGAAGCTTTCTTT. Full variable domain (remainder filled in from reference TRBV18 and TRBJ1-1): NAGVMQNPRHLVRRRGQEARLRCSPMKGHSHVYWYRQLPEEGLKFMVYLQKENIIDESGMPKERFSAEFPKEGPSILRIQQVVRGDSAAYFCASSPGTGDGRTEAFFGQGTRLTVV.

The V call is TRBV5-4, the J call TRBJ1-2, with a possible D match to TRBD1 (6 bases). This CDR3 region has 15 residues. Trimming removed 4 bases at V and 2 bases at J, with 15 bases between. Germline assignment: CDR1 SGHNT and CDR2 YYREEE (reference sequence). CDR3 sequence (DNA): TGTGCCAGCAGCCAAGAGGGGGTCGGCAACTATGGCTACACCTTC. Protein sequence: CASSQEGVGNYGYTF. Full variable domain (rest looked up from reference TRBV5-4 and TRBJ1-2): ETGVTQSPTHLIKTRGQQVTLRCSSQSGHNTVSWYQQALGQGPQFIFQYYREEENGRGNFPPRFSGLQFPNYSSELNVNALELDDSALYLCASSQEGVGNYGYTFGSGTRLTVV.

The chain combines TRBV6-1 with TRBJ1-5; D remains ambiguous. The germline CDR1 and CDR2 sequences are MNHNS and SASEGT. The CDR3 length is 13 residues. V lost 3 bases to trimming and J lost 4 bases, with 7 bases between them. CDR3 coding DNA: TGTGCCAGCAGTGAGAGGCGAAATCAGCCCCAGCATTTT. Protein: CASSERRNQPQHF.

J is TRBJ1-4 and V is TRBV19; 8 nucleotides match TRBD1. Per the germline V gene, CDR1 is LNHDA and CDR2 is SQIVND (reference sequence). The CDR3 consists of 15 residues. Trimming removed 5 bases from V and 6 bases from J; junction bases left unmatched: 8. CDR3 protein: CASSDRGSPHEKLFF. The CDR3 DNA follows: TGTGCCAGTAGTGACAGGGGTTCTCCTCATGAAAAACTGTTTTTT.

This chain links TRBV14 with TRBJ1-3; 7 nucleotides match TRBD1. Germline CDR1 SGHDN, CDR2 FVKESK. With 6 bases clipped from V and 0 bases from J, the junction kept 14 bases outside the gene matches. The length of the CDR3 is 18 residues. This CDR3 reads CASSPDREGIFSGNTIYF. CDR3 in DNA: TGTGCCAGCAGTCCAGACAGGGAAGGGATTTTCTCTGGAAACACCATATATTTT.

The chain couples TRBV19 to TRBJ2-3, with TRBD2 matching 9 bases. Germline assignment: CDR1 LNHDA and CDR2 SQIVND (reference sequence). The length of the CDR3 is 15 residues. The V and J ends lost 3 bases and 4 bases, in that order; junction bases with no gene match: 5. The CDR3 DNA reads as TGTGCCAGTAGTATGGGCAGCGGGGGGCCAGATACGCAGTATTTT. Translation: CASSMGSGGPDTQYF.

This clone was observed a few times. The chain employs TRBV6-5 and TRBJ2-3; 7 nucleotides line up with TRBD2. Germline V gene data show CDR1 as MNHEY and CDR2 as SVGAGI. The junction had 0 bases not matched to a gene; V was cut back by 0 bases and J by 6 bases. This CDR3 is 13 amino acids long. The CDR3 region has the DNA TGTGCCAGCAGTTACTCCGGGAGGGATACGCAGTATTTT. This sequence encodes CASSYSGRDTQYF.